This T cell receptor beta chain was profiled in a study of blood T cell repertoires in COVID-19. Study summary: Sites across the United States, Italy and Spain contributed samples from acute and convalescent COVID-19.

In the original workflow: Amplification from reference gene primers served as the basis for estimated nucleated cell counts. Using immunoSEQ multiplex PCR, the repertoire was profiled, and TCRdb retains in-frame clones only, with some absent. The DNA was the basis for D and trimming; V, J and clone size are from that table. The data show some 350,000 clones, with around 91% seen just once and around 3.3% held by the top ten. Germline V gives CDR1 MNHEY, CDR2 SMNVEV (reference sequence). This CDR3 is built from 21 residues. With V trimmed by 3 bases and J by 0 bases, 13 bases remained unmatched. Sequencing was carried out using peripheral blood. The chain links TRBV27 to TRBJ2-6; 11 bases fit TRBD2. This TCR derives from a woman in her late teens or twenties who had recovered from COVID-19. The CDR3 DNA sequence: TGTGCCAGCAGTTTCCCGGGACTAGCGGATCAATTGAGCTCTGGGGCCAACGTCCTGACTTTC. This sequence encodes CASSFPGLADQLSSGANVLTF.